Listed below are T cell receptor beta chains from one sample, sequenced in a study of cytomegalovirus exposure and HLA in healthy donors. The method was immunoSEQ multiplex PCR; TCRdb's version includes in-frame clones alone and lacks a portion of them. The table has roughly 96,000 clones, roughly 79% seen once; the top ten hold around 14%. Specimen: PBMCs. Receptors originate from a woman between 65 and 79 years old in good health and CMV-seropositive. CDR3s leave out the opening cysteine and the closing phenylalanine or tryptophan.

cdr3_aa j_call v_call
ASSPGTGVVNYGYT TRBJ1-2 TRBV5-1
ASSIRANEQF TRBJ2-1 TRBV11-3
ASSPRGGVEQF TRBJ2-1 TRBV19
ASSPLAGGPRSYNEQF TRBJ2-1 TRBV18
ASEGGGAYNEQF TRBJ2-1 TRBV28
ASRGQGRNEQF TRBJ2-1 TRBV6-5
ASSLYRSNEQY TRBJ2-7 TRBV27
ASSIGQSGNTIY TRBJ1-3 TRBV19
ASSSRQGGTFSNQPQH TRBJ1-5 TRBV28
ASSGQGNGYT TRBJ1-2 TRBV10-2
ASSVGGTSGGNEQF TRBJ2-1 TRBV9
ASSLEQGGSANYGYT TRBJ1-2 TRBV7-8
ASSPRTADTQY TRBJ2-3 TRBV11-3
ASSQGQGYNEQF TRBJ2-1 TRBV7-7
SVEGRGNTEAF TRBJ1-1 TRBV29-1
ASSLSGTSLFYNEQF TRBJ2-1 TRBV28
ASSLDAGAGNQPQH TRBJ1-5 TRBV5-1
ASSYTGTRYSYEQY TRBJ2-7 TRBV28
ASSRGTGSTEAF TRBJ1-1 TRBV5-8
ASSLAGGSDTQY TRBJ2-3 TRBV5-4
ASSVVVSNSEAF TRBJ1-1 TRBV2
ACLRTGKYGYT TRBJ1-2 TRBV30
ASSPFPGLTPGAYGYT TRBJ1-2 TRBV7-9
ASTSGQHIYGYT TRBJ1-2 TRBV19
ASNSPYEQY TRBJ2-7 TRBV6-5
ASSFPEAGSDTEAF TRBJ1-1 TRBV28
ASRSISSYNEQF TRBJ2-1 TRBV6-1
ASSPREGLTDTQY TRBJ2-3 TRBV28